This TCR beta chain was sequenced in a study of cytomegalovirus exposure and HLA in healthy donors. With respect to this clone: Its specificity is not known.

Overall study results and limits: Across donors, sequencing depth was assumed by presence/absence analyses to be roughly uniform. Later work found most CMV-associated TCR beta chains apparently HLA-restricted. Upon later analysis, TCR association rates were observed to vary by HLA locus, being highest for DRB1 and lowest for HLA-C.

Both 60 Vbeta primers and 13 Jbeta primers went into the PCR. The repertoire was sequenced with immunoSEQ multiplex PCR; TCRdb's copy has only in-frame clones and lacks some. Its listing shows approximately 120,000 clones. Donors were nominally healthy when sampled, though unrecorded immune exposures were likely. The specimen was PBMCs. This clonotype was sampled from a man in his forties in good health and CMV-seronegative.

The DNA of the CDR3 is TGTGCCAGCAGCCGGGGGAGGGGCGGTAACACCGGGGAGCTGTTTTTT. Translation gives CASSRGRGGNTGELFF. The chain combines TRBV11-3 with TRBJ2-2, with 7 nucleotides matching TRBD2. Germline V gene lookup returns CDR1 SGHNT and CDR2 YENEEA. Trimming removed 5 bases from V and 2 bases from J; junction bases left unmatched: 8. The CDR3 is made up of 16 amino acids.